Shown below are 29 T cell receptor beta chains from a single sample sequenced in a study of OX40 agonist ivuxolimab in advanced cancers. Using immunoSEQ multiplex PCR, the repertoire was profiled, and TCRdb retains in-frame clones only, with some absent. The sample carries 20,000 or so clones, 74% recorded once. This material consisted of CD4+ or CD8+ T cells sorted from blood, taken in a trial of the OX40 agonist ivuxolimab. The receptors come from an adult with an advanced solid tumor such as melanoma, head and neck, liver or kidney cancer.

About this clone: A much larger clonotype is one base distant, so this may be a read error. Other DNA sequences in the same sample also yield this CDR3. J is TRBJ2-1 and V is TRBV6-1; tentatively, D is TRBD1 or TRBD2 (5 bases each). V shed 6 bases and J shed 9 bases, with 12 bases lying between them. Germline CDR1 and CDR2: MNHNS and SASEGT. The CDR3 contains 12 residues. Here the CDR3 reads CASRDGAGEQFF. In DNA, the CDR3 is TGTGCCAGCAGAGACGGGGCAGGTGAGCAGTTCTTC.

The rearrangement links TRBV28 to TRBJ2-7; 10 positions agree with TRBD2. Germline CDR1 is MDHEN and CDR2 is SYDVKM. The V gene end was trimmed by 5 bases and the J gene end by 0 bases; junction bases not matched to a gene: 4. The CDR3 extends over 15 amino acids. CDR3 sequence reads: CASSAGTSDSYEQYF. CDR3 coding DNA: TGTGCCAGCAGTGCCGGGACTAGCGACTCCTACGAGCAGTACTTC.

The chain links TRBV4-2 to TRBJ2-1; D gene ambiguous. The CDR3 runs 14 residues. Trimming pared 0 bases from V and 9 bases from J, leaving 12 bases between. CDR1 and CDR2 from the germline V gene are LGHNA and YNFKEQ. CDR3 nucleotide sequence: TGTGCCAGCAGCCAAGATATTAGTGTGGGTGAGCAGTTCTTC. The encoded protein is CASSQDISVGEQFF.

The rearrangement links TRBV21-1 to TRBJ1-1. TRBV21-1 is a listed pseudogene. The length of the CDR3 is 12 residues. The CDR3 here is CASVGGRDEAFF. Written as DNA, the CDR3 is TGTGCCAGCGTGGGGGGTAGGGATGAAGCTTTCTTT.

CDR3 amino acids: CASTPPGCNRELFF. The CDR3 region has the DNA TGTGCCAGCACCCCTCCGGGTTGCAATAGGGAGCTGTTTTTT. This chain joins TRBV21-1 and TRBJ2-2; TRBD2, as called in the table, went unchecked against the DNA. TRBV21-1 is a documented pseudogene. The CDR3 loop spans 14 amino acids.

This clone has a handful of counts. The gene calls are TRBV6-6 and TRBJ2-5; 9 bases map to TRBD1. The CDR3 spans 16 residues. CDR1 and CDR2 (germline): MNHNY, SVGAGI (reference sequence). Germline trimming cut 5 bases from V and 5 bases from J; bases unmatched to any gene: 12. CDR3: CASSQRQGDPWETQYF. In DNA form, the CDR3 reads TGTGCCAGCAGTCAGCGACAGGGGGACCCCTGGGAGACCCAGTACTTC.

The chain is built from TRBV6-5 and TRBJ2-7; D is perhaps TRBD2 (6 bases). Trimming shortened V by 2 bases and J by 6 bases, and 14 bases separated the two germline ends. The length of the CDR3 is 14 residues. CDR1 MNHEY and CDR2 SVGAGI come from the germline V gene. The DNA of the CDR3 is TGTGCCAGCAGTTACGCGGTGTGGGGGGTCGAGCAGTACTTC. Translated, it gives CASSYAVWGVEQYF.

V and J are TRBV27 and TRBJ1-5; D is uncertain. The germline V and J ends were trimmed by 4 bases and 6 bases, with 13 bases remaining between them. In germline, CDR1 is MNHEY, CDR2 SMNVEV (reference sequence). The CDR3 covers 14 residues. DNA for the CDR3: TGTGCCAGCAGTTACGGCCCCTTTGGTCAGCCCCAGCATTTT. Translated, it gives CASSYGPFGQPQHF.

V usage is TRBV2 and J usage is TRBJ1-1; D may be TRBD1 (6 bases). The CDR3 runs to 14 residues. From germline, CDR1 is SNHLY and CDR2 FYNNEI. Trimming removed 3 bases at V and 5 bases at J, with 13 bases between. The CDR3 protein is CASSDRTEETEAFF. The CDR3 nucleotides are TGTGCCAGCAGTGACAGGACAGAGGAAACTGAAGCTTTCTTT.

This chain uses TRBV7-8 with TRBJ2-5, with D perhaps matching TRBD2 (7 bases). Looked up from germline, CDR1 is SGHVS and CDR2 is FQNEAQ. This CDR3 contains 16 residues. Trimming shortened V by 3 bases and J by 4 bases, and 18 bases separated the two germline ends. The CDR3 loop is CASSFLTGGLGETQYF. The CDR3 DNA reads TGTGCCAGCAGCTTTCTGACGGGGGGCCTCGGAGAGACCCAGTACTTC.

This clone was observed a single time. V usage is TRBV6-5 and J usage is TRBJ2-1; D possibly corresponds to TRBD2 (6 bases). Trimming removed 8 bases at V and 3 bases at J, with 14 bases between. The CDR3 covers 14 residues. Germline assignment: CDR1 MNHEY and CDR2 SVGAGI. CDR3 nucleotides: TGTGCCAGCGGTGCGGGGCCCGACTACAATGAGCAGTTCTTC. Amino acids: CASGAGPDYNEQFF.

Comment on this clone: Other DNA sequences of this sample code for an identical CDR3. This rearrangement joins TRBV7-3 to TRBJ2-1; D unresolved. In germline, CDR1 is SGHTA, CDR2 FQGTGA. Trimming shortened V by 0 bases and J by 2 bases, and 2 bases separated the two germline ends. The CDR3 runs 13 residues. CDR3 sequence (DNA): TGTGCCAGCAGCTTAACCGCCTACAATGAGCAGTTCTTC. Translating it yields CASSLTAYNEQFF.

J is TRBJ2-5 and V is TRBV29-1; D possibly corresponds to TRBD1 (8 bases). CDR1 is SQVTM and CDR2 is ANQGSEA in the germline V gene. This CDR3 contains 17 residues. V was clipped by 5 bases and J by 5 bases, with 27 bases between them. CDR3 in amino acids: CSVTPPQDREGEETQYF. Here the CDR3 DNA reads TGCAGCGTTACACCCCCCCAGGACAGGGAGGGAGAGGAGACCCAGTACTTC.

The chain carries TRBV9 and TRBJ2-3; no reliable D call. The CDR3 consists of 14 residues. Per the germline V gene, CDR1 is SGDLS and CDR2 is YYNGEE. The ends were cut back, 0 bases at V and 5 bases at J, with 10 bases in the middle. CDR3 DNA sequence: TGTGCCAGCAGCGTAGTTGGGAAGGTAGATACGCAGTATTTT. Translated: CASSVVGKVDTQYF. The full variable domain, completed using reference TRBV9 and TRBJ2-3, is DSGVTQTPKHLITATGQRVTLRCSPRSGDLSVYWYQQSLDQGLQFLIQYYNGEERAKGNILERFSAQQFPDLHSELNLSSLELGDSALYFCASSVVGKVDTQYFGPGTRLTVL.

The genes are TRBV5-8 and TRBJ1-1; tentative D call: TRBD1 (6 bases). The CDR3 is made up of 12 amino acids. From germline, CDR1 is SGHTS and CDR2 YDEGEE. V was cut by 6 bases and J by 4 bases, with 10 bases left in between. Here the CDR3 DNA reads TGTGCCAGCATGAGGGGGATCACTGAAGCTTTCTTT. Translating it yields CASMRGITEAFF.

This clone was counted between two and nine times. The chain employs TRBV7-3 and TRBJ2-1, with 13 positions matching TRBD2. The CDR3 consists of 15 residues. Trimming cost V 5 bases and J 7 bases; bases outside gene matches: 5. Germline V CDR1 and CDR2: SGHTA, FQGTGA. The CDR3 protein is CASSRTSGRRNEQFF. The CDR3 DNA reads as TGTGCCAGCAGCCGGACTAGCGGGAGAAGAAATGAGCAGTTCTTC.

This chain links TRBV6-5 with TRBJ2-7; no definite D call. Germline CDR1 reads MNHEY; CDR2 reads SVGAGI. This CDR3 has 12 amino acids. The V end was cut by 0 bases, the J end by 3 bases, with 3 bases between. CDR3 residues: CASSYSYYEQYF. The CDR3 bases are TGTGCCAGCAGTTACTCCTACTACGAGCAGTACTTC.

This clone has ten or more counts. The chain recombines TRBV4-1 with TRBJ2-1, with TRBD2 matching 9 bases. This CDR3 region has 16 residues. The V gene end was trimmed by 3 bases and the J gene end by 0 bases; junction bases not matched to a gene: 3. Germline V gene data show CDR1 as MGHRA and CDR2 as YSYEKL. CDR3 nucleotide sequence: TGCGCCAGCAGCCACCTAGCGGGGAGCTCCTACAATGAGCAGTTCTTC. Translating it yields CASSHLAGSSYNEQFF.

This clone was seen a few times. CDR3 coding DNA: TGTGCCAGTCGGACTAGCGGGGAGGGCTACGAGCAGTACTTC. It is translated as CASRTSGEGYEQYF. This chain connects TRBV19 to TRBJ2-7; TRBD2 agrees at 12 bases. The CDR3 loop spans 14 amino acids. V lost 8 bases to trimming and J lost 3 bases; unmatched junction nucleotides: 5. Germline V gene sequence: CDR1 LNHDA, CDR2 SQIVND (reference sequence).

The CDR3 sequence: CASSSGGGNTEAFF. DNA of the CDR3: TGTGCCAGCAGTTCAGGGGGCGGGAACACTGAAGCTTTCTTT. V gene TRBV6-6 combines with J gene TRBJ1-1; 8 nucleotides match TRBD1. The CDR3 contains 14 residues. The J segment lost 1 base and the V segment lost 4 bases, leaving 2 bases of the junction unmatched. Per the germline V gene, CDR1 is MNHNY and CDR2 is SVGAGI (reference sequence).

This clone was counted a few times. The chain recombines TRBV5-1 with TRBJ2-2, with D maybe TRBD2 (6 bases). Per the germline V gene, CDR1 is SGHRS and CDR2 is YFSETQ. V lost 0 bases, J lost 4 bases, and 7 bases lay in between. The CDR3 length is 14 residues. CDR3 nucleotide sequence: TGCGCCAGCAGCTTGGCCGGGAGCACCGGGGAGCTGTTTTTT. Protein: CASSLAGSTGELFF.

J is TRBJ2-3 and V is TRBV7-9; D perhaps matches TRBD2 (6 bases). The CDR3 contains 15 residues. In germline, CDR1 is SEHNR, CDR2 FQNEAQ (reference sequence). The ends were cut back, 1 base at V and 2 bases at J, with 10 bases in the middle. CDR3 coding DNA: TGTGCCAGCAGCTTAGGCCGGGGGAACACAGATACGCAGTATTTT. Protein sequence: CASSLGRGNTDTQYF.

The rearrangement uses TRBV5-1 and TRBJ2-5; D gene uncertain. CDR3 size: 15 residues. Germline CDR1 SGHRS, CDR2 YFSETQ. With 3 bases removed from V and 3 bases from J, the gap between germline ends came to 15 bases. The CDR3 here is CASSSTVGGEETQYF. CDR3 in DNA: TGCGCCAGCAGCTCGACTGTCGGTGGGGAAGAGACCCAGTACTTC. The entire variable domain, with the rest obtained from reference TRBV5-1 and TRBJ2-5, is as follows: KAGVTQTPRYLIKTRGQQVTLSCSPISGHRSVSWYQQTPGQGLQFLFEYFSETQRNKGNFPGRFSGRQFSNSRSEMNVSTLELGDSALYLCASSSTVGGEETQYFGPGTRLLVL.

The gene calls are TRBV6-6 and TRBJ1-3; 10 bases match TRBD1. Losses at the gene ends were 6 bases for V and 2 bases for J; bases not matched to a gene: 1. CDR1 MNHNY and CDR2 SVGAGI come from the germline V gene (reference sequence). The CDR3 consists of 14 residues. CDR3 DNA sequence: TGTGCCAGCAGAGGACAGGGGGCTGGAAACACCATATATTTT. Protein product: CASRGQGAGNTIYF.

The J gene is TRBJ2-7, the V gene TRBV6-5, with a possible D match to TRBD1 (5 bases). The CDR3 sequence is 15 residues long. Germline values: CDR1 MNHEY, CDR2 SVGAGI. Trimming stripped 0 bases from V and 2 bases from J, with 11 bases between. The CDR3 DNA sequence: TGTGCCAGCAGTTACTCTATGGACACCACCTACGAGCAGTACTTC. It specifies CASSYSMDTTYEQYF.

The chain is built from TRBV27 and TRBJ2-3, with 7 bases that match TRBD1. Germline lookup yields CDR1 MNHEY and CDR2 SMNVEV (reference sequence). V lost 2 bases to trimming and J lost 2 bases; unmatched junction nucleotides: 7. The CDR3 covers 16 residues. CDR3 sequence reads: CASSLAPGQSTDTQYF. The DNA for the CDR3 is TGTGCCAGCAGTTTAGCTCCGGGACAGTCCACAGATACGCAGTATTTT.

This clone was seen a single time. A junction end diverges from the germline sequence, so it may reflect a read error. CDR3 DNA sequence: TGTGCCTGGAATCTAGACAGCTCCTACGAGCAGCACTTC. Amino acids: CAWNLDSSYEQHF. The chain uses TRBV30 and TRBJ2-7, with D maybe TRBD1 (5 bases). The germline CDR1 and CDR2 sequences are GTSNPN and SVGIG (reference sequence). The CDR3 has 13 amino acids.

The J gene is TRBJ2-7, the V gene TRBV29-1, with D tentatively TRBD1 (6 bases). Germline CDR1 and CDR2: SQVTM and ANQGSEA. The CDR3 sequence is 15 residues long. Trimming removed 1 base at V and 0 bases at J, with 13 bases between. CDR3 sequence (DNA): TGCAGCGTTGAAGGTACAGGGTCAAGCTCCTACGAGCAGTACTTC. As protein: CSVEGTGSSSYEQYF.

V and J are TRBV28 and TRBJ2-1; 11 nucleotides line up with TRBD1. The germline V gene has CDR1 MDHEN and CDR2 SYDVKM. Trimming at V came to 1 base and at J to 9 bases, leaving 8 bases not matched to a gene. This CDR3 is 16 amino acids long. In DNA, the CDR3 is TGTGCCAGCAGTTTATATGGGACAGGGGGGTTTATTGAGCAGTTCTTC. Translation: CASSLYGTGGFIEQFF.